These T cell receptor beta chains were read from a single sample in a study of blood T cells in healthy people across ages. In TCRdb, the 5' RACE reads were re-called with MiXCR into one record per CDR3 protein. The sample carries about 1.5 million distinct CDR3 sequences, 40% to 50% recorded once. The specimen sequenced was blood. Receptor source: a woman in her late teens or twenties in good health. The conserved cysteine and the conserved F or W are not part of the CDR3 here.

CDR3 protein: ASNRGGSYNEQF
J gene: TRBJ2-1
V gene: TRBV6-1

CDR3 protein: ASSLSRGRLYGYT
J gene: TRBJ1-2
V gene: TRBV28

CDR3 protein: ASSQESALSTDTQY
J gene: TRBJ2-3
V gene: TRBV4-2

CDR3 protein: ASSVTGLPETQY
J gene: TRBJ2-5
V gene: TRBV9

CDR3 protein: SVLWGAQETQY
J gene: TRBJ2-5
V gene: TRBV29-1

CDR3 protein: ASSIPTGGSYNEQF
J gene: TRBJ2-1
V gene: TRBV7-8

CDR3 protein: ASSISRGLAGLNEQF
J gene: TRBJ2-1
V gene: TRBV7-2

CDR3 protein: SAPNLKQLNYGYT
J gene: TRBJ1-2
V gene: TRBV20-1

CDR3 protein: ASSQGRKGSYEQY
J gene: TRBJ2-7
V gene: TRBV14

CDR3 protein: ASSLGWRLPYNEQF
J gene: TRBJ2-1
V gene: TRBV5-1

CDR3 protein: ASSSVGYREKNYNEQF
J gene: TRBJ2-1
V gene: TRBV7-6

CDR3 protein: ATRGGFENTEAF
J gene: TRBJ1-1
V gene: TRBV10-3

CDR3 protein: ASSPSTGVTDTQY
J gene: TRBJ2-3
V gene: TRBV4-2

CDR3 protein: ASSHQAGKSIQY
J gene: NA
V gene: TRBV3-1

CDR3 protein: ASSPRLAGGPFNIQY
J gene: TRBJ2-4
V gene: TRBV27

CDR3 protein: ASSRGTGRNEQY
J gene: TRBJ2-7
V gene: TRBV4-1

CDR3 protein: SASWGGYT
J gene: TRBJ1-2
V gene: TRBV20-1

CDR3 protein: AISELVGITDTQY
J gene: TRBJ2-3
V gene: TRBV10-3

CDR3 protein: SASTSGGPSLYEQF
J gene: TRBJ2-1
V gene: TRBV20-1

CDR3 protein: ASSPGIAGENEQF
J gene: TRBJ2-1
V gene: TRBV18

CDR3 protein: ASSPDGTPYEQY
J gene: NA
V gene: TRBV18

CDR3 protein: SARGVGESYNEQF
J gene: TRBJ2-1
V gene: TRBV20-1

CDR3 protein: ASSKGAVAGIPPCEQY
J gene: TRBJ2-7
V gene: TRBV21-1

CDR3 protein: ASSEAKTQY
J gene: TRBJ2-5
V gene: TRBV25-1

CDR3 protein: ASSESFVGRHNEQF
J gene: TRBJ2-1
V gene: TRBV10-2

CDR3 protein: SARWASGIGKTQY
J gene: TRBJ2-3
V gene: TRBV20-1

CDR3 protein: ASSPSPDRGTEAF
J gene: TRBJ1-1
V gene: TRBV4-1

CDR3 protein: ASSPRVGLGEFGQETQY
J gene: TRBJ2-5
V gene: TRBV10-2

CDR3 protein: ASRDGPKETQY
J gene: NA
V gene: TRBV6-5

CDR3 protein: SVLAGGPGEQF
J gene: TRBJ2-1
V gene: TRBV29-1

CDR3 protein: ASRTGFSYEQY
J gene: TRBJ2-7
V gene: TRBV6-2/TRBV6-3

CDR3 protein: ASSPSVHSTDTQY
J gene: TRBJ2-3
V gene: TRBV18

CDR3 protein: ASRLAGRSADTQY
J gene: TRBJ2-3
V gene: TRBV12-3/TRBV12-4

CDR3 protein: ASSLTGEQPQH
J gene: TRBJ1-5
V gene: TRBV7-2

CDR3 protein: ASSSNSAQY
J gene: TRBJ2-7
V gene: TRBV6-1

CDR3 protein: ASTISGTGGVEGYT
J gene: TRBJ1-2
V gene: TRBV19

CDR3 protein: ASSPLLTTGGTGELF
J gene: TRBJ2-2
V gene: TRBV4-1

CDR3 protein: SAPTETVTYGYT
J gene: TRBJ1-2
V gene: TRBV20-1

CDR3 protein: SVAGQGPYGYT
J gene: TRBJ1-2
V gene: TRBV20-1

CDR3 protein: AGSTPGQGEVGSYDEQF
J gene: TRBJ2-1
V gene: TRBV7-3

CDR3 protein: ASSRDRVEAF
J gene: TRBJ1-1
V gene: TRBV6-5

CDR3 protein: ASGVVLGGRPHEQF
J gene: TRBJ2-1
V gene: TRBV12-5

CDR3 protein: ASSFRATGLAVNEQF
J gene: TRBJ2-1
V gene: TRBV12-3/TRBV12-4

CDR3 protein: ASSLTPGRTSYNSPLH
J gene: TRBJ1-6
V gene: TRBV27

CDR3 protein: ASSFPAGANVLT
J gene: TRBJ2-6
V gene: TRBV28

CDR3 protein: ASRGVSDNEQY
J gene: TRBJ2-5
V gene: TRBV6-1

CDR3 protein: ASSQGVGGGYEQY
J gene: TRBJ2-7
V gene: TRBV3-1

CDR3 protein: SATPRQGEIRGYT
J gene: TRBJ1-2
V gene: TRBV20-1

CDR3 protein: AISGRSGGADNNEQF
J gene: TRBJ2-1
V gene: TRBV10-3

CDR3 protein: SALNRDQSSYNEQF
J gene: TRBJ2-1
V gene: TRBV20-1

CDR3 protein: TSSPRGAGGRFGFYGYT
J gene: TRBJ1-2
V gene: TRBV11-2

CDR3 protein: ASSVDGGRTDTQY
J gene: TRBJ2-3
V gene: TRBV9

CDR3 protein: ASSFFVWDRYNEQF
J gene: TRBJ2-1
V gene: TRBV5-1

CDR3 protein: ASSPRDRVNEQF
J gene: TRBJ2-1
V gene: TRBV27